Listed here are 15 T cell receptor beta chains from one sample, sequenced in a study of cytomegalovirus exposure and HLA in healthy donors. PCR amplification relied on 60 Vbeta primers (plus 13 Jbeta primers). Sequencing used immunoSEQ multiplex PCR; TCRdb keeps in-frame clones, though not all of them. The sample yields about 140,000 clones, about three quarters seen once. Sequenced: PBMCs. The receptors stem from a man aged 18 to 35 in good health and CMV-seronegative.

The chain has TRBV27 and TRBJ2-1; 8 bases are a match to TRBD2. CDR3 length: 17 amino acids. Germline V lookup: CDR1 MNHEY, CDR2 SMNVEV (reference sequence). V was pared by 5 bases and J by 8 bases, with 17 bases of the junction left unmatched. CDR3 nucleotide sequence: TGTGCCAGCAGTCTCTGGGGACCGGGACTAGAAGTAGATGAGCAGTTCTTC. Translated, it gives CASSLWGPGLEVDEQFF.

The chain joins TRBV9 to TRBJ1-6; the match to TRBD1 covers 7 bases. V shed 3 bases and J 8 bases; nucleotides not matched to a gene: 11. The CDR3 totals 16 residues. Germline lookup yields CDR1 SGDLS and CDR2 YYNGEE. The CDR3 DNA is TGTGCCAGCAGCGCCTCACAGGGGCTAGGGGATTCACCCCTCCACTTT. This translates into CASSASQGLGDSPLHF. Based on the CDR3 plus reference TRBV9 and TRBJ1-6, the full variable domain is DSGVTQTPKHLITATGQRVTLRCSPRSGDLSVYWYQQSLDQGLQFLIQYYNGEERAKGNILERFSAQQFPDLHSELNLSSLELGDSALYFCASSASQGLGDSPLHFGNGTRLTVT.

The gene calls are TRBV5-1 and TRBJ2-7; the D is unclear. The CDR3 runs to 12 residues. Trimming removed 0 bases at V and 3 bases at J, with 4 bases between. From germline, CDR1 is SGHRS and CDR2 YFSETQ. The CDR3 loop is CASSLGNYEQYF. DNA of the CDR3: TGCGCCAGCAGCTTGGGTAACTACGAGCAGTACTTC.

J is TRBJ1-1 and V is TRBV5-6, with D uncertain. Germline CDR1 and CDR2: SGHDT and YYEEEE. Trimming left V 3 bases short and J 4 bases short, with 7 bases between. This CDR3 has 12 residues. This CDR3 reads CASSSDSTEAFF. The DNA for the CDR3 is TGTGCCAGCAGCTCTGACTCCACTGAAGCTTTCTTT. Based on the CDR3 plus reference TRBV5-6 and TRBJ1-1, the full variable domain is DAGVTQSPTHLIKTRGQQVTLRCSPKSGHDTVSWYQQALGQGPQFIFQYYEEEERQRGNFPDRFSGHQFPNYSSELNVNALLLGDSALYLCASSSDSTEAFFGQGTRLTVV.

The rearrangement uses TRBV2 and TRBJ2-5; D not certain. The V end was cut by 0 bases, the J end by 3 bases, with 5 bases between. The CDR3 runs to 13 residues. Germline lookup yields CDR1 SNHLY and CDR2 FYNNEI. The DNA for the CDR3 is TGTGCCAGCAGTGAAGCCAAAAAAGAGACCCAGTACTTC. Translating it yields CASSEAKKETQYF.

The CDR3 sequence: CASSPAGANTGELFF. In DNA, the CDR3 is TGCGCCAGCAGCCCAGCAGGGGCGAACACCGGGGAGCTGTTTTTT. The rearrangement uses TRBV5-1 and TRBJ2-2; D is perhaps TRBD1 (6 bases). The CDR3 runs to 15 residues. V lost 4 bases and J lost 0, with 10 bases in between. Per germline, CDR1 SGHRS and CDR2 YFSETQ.

The genes are TRBV30 and TRBJ2-5, with 7 bases fitting TRBD1. This CDR3 contains 16 residues. The germline V gene has CDR1 GTSNPN and CDR2 SVGIG (reference sequence). Losses at the gene ends were 2 bases for V and 0 bases for J; bases not matched to a gene: 9. In DNA, the CDR3 is TGTGCCTGGAGTCTAGGGGGACAGTCGTACCAAGAGACCCAGTACTTC. Protein: CAWSLGGQSYQETQYF.

This clone came up once. The rearrangement joins TRBV5-1 to TRBJ2-3, with D unresolved. Trimming cost V 0 bases and J 4 bases, with 15 bases left between them. The CDR3 runs 16 residues. Germline loops: CDR1 SGHRS, CDR2 YFSETQ. The CDR3 sequence is CASSLGRLLSPDTQYF. The CDR3 DNA reads as TGCGCCAGCAGCTTGGGCCGGCTCCTTAGCCCAGATACGCAGTATTTT.

The rearrangement links TRBV6-5 to TRBJ1-2, with D hard to call. This CDR3 is 13 amino acids long. Per the germline V gene, CDR1 is MNHEY and CDR2 is SVGAGI. Trimming shortened V by 3 bases and J by 4 bases, and 9 bases separated the two germline ends. CDR3 bases: TGTGCCAGCAGTTATAGCTTGGGCTATGGCTACACCTTC. This codes for CASSYSLGYGYTF.

This clone was seen only once. The chain carries TRBV7-9 and TRBJ1-1; no firm D call. V was pared by 0 bases and J by 0 bases, with 8 bases between. The CDR3 runs 15 residues. Per the germline V gene, CDR1 is SEHNR and CDR2 is FQNEAQ (reference sequence). CDR3 in amino acids: CASSLASLLNTEAFF. DNA of the CDR3: TGTGCCAGCAGCTTAGCGAGCCTCCTGAACACTGAAGCTTTCTTT.

The gene calls are TRBV6-1 and TRBJ2-6, with D perhaps matching TRBD1 (6 bases). The germline CDR1 and CDR2 sequences are MNHNS and SASEGT. The CDR3 consists of 14 residues. Trimming cost V 8 bases and J 3 bases, with 11 bases left between them. CDR3 DNA: TGTGCCAGCCGGCAGGGGAGTGGGGCCAACGTCCTGACTTTC. Protein: CASRQGSGANVLTF.

The chain recombines TRBV27 with TRBJ1-6; the match to TRBD1 covers 7 bases. CDR1 and CDR2 (germline): MNHEY, SMNVEV (reference sequence). CDR3 length: 15 residues. Trimming cost V 5 bases and J 6 bases; bases outside gene matches: 7. CDR3 sequence: CASSQGGAGNSPLHF. In DNA form, the CDR3 reads TGTGCCAGCAGTCAGGGGGGCGCAGGTAATTCACCCCTCCACTTT.

V and J are TRBV14 and TRBJ2-1; 8 bases match TRBD1. The germline V gene has CDR1 SGHDN and CDR2 FVKESK. The CDR3 spans 15 residues. V was pared by 4 bases and J by 9 bases, with 11 bases of the junction left unmatched. The CDR3 is CASSLGTGGMVEQFF. The DNA of the CDR3 is TGTGCCAGCAGCCTCGGGACAGGAGGAATGGTTGAGCAGTTCTTC.

V is TRBV5-6 and J is TRBJ2-5; 8 positions agree with TRBD2. Germline V gene lookup returns CDR1 SGHDT and CDR2 YYEEEE. CDR3 length: 15 amino acids. Unmatched junction bases numbered 11, after V lost 5 bases and J lost 5 bases. This CDR3 reads CASSRNPGTRETQYF. For the CDR3, the DNA is TGTGCCAGCAGTCGAAACCCCGGGACTAGGGAGACCCAGTACTTC.

The rearrangement uses TRBV9 and TRBJ1-2; a possible D gene is TRBD1 (6 bases). The CDR3 has 14 residues. The germline CDR1 and CDR2 sequences are SGDLS and YYNGEE. Trimming removed 4 bases from V and 1 base from J, with 11 bases in between. CDR3 loop: CASSNNRDNYGYTF. CDR3 nucleotide sequence: TGTGCCAGCAGCAATAACAGGGATAACTATGGCTACACCTTC.